This T cell receptor (beta chain) emerged from a study of PD-L1 blockade in urothelial cancer. For the study at large: Atezolizumab at 1,200 mg intravenously every 3 weeks was started by patients in about 2014. Blood was evaluated 3 weeks (second dose) and 6 weeks after therapy began. Each blood sample yielded a median of roughly 140,000 T cells.

Urothelial carcinoma affected the patients, and it was locally advanced or metastatic. CDR1 ENHRY and CDR2 SYGVKD come from the germline V gene. The CDR3 spans 14 residues. V was clipped by 10 bases and J by 5 bases, with 19 bases between them. The table came from immunoSEQ multiplex PCR; TCRdb's copy has only in-frame clones and leaves some out. The sample records tens of thousands of clones, around nine tenths being singletons. Specimen: PBMCs, collected around atezolizumab (anti-PD-L1) treatment. This clonotype was sampled from a man aged 60 to 69 with urothelial cancer. This rearrangement joins TRBV10-3 to TRBJ2-3; a possible D gene is TRBD2 (7 bases). The CDR3 nucleotides are TGTGCCACCCGGTCGGGGGGCGCATTAGATACGCAGTATTTT. This sequence encodes CATRSGGALDTQYF.